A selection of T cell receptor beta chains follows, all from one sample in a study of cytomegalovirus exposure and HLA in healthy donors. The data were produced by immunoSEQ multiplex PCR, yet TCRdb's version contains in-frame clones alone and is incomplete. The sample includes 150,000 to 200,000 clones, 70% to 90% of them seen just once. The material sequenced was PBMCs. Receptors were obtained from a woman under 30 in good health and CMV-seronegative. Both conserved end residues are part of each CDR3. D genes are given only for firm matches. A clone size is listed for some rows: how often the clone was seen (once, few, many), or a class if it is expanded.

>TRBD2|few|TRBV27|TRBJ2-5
TGTGCCAGCCGACCCAGCGGGGAAGAGACCCAGTACTTC
CASRPSGEETQYF
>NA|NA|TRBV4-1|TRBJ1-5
TGCGCCAGCAGCCAAGAATCCCCTGAGCCCCAGCATTTT
CASSQESPEPQHF
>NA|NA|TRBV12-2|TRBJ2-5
TGTGCAAGTCGCCCAGAAGATGGGACTAGCGGGAGCACCACACAACGATGGACCCAGTACTTC
CASRPEDGTSGSTTQRWTQYF
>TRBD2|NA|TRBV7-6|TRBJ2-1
TGTGCCAGCAGCCCTCAACTAGCGGGAGGGCGCAATGAGCAGTTCTTC
CASSPQLAGGRNEQFF
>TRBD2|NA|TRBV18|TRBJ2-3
TGTGCCAGCTCACCTCTAGCGGGAGGTCTCGATACGCAGTATTTT
CASSPLAGGLDTQYF
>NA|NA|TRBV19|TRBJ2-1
TGTGCCAGTATGGAGGATGAAGGCAGCAGCTCCTACAATGAGCAGTTCTTC
CASMEDEGSSSYNEQFF
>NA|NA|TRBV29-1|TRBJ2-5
TGCAGCCATCAGTACCAAGAGACCCAGTACTTC
CSHQYQETQYF
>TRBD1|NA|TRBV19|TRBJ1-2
TGTGCCAGTAGTGCATTTCCGGGACAGGGATTGGAGGGCTACACCTTC
CASSAFPGQGLEGYTF
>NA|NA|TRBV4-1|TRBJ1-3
TGCGCCAGCAGCCAAGCTGACAGAGCCTCTGGAAACACCATATATTTT
CASSQADRASGNTIYF
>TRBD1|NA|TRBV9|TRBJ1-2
TGTGCCAGCAGCGTACTTGCCCAGGGGGCGCGGAGAGGCTACACCTTC
CASSVLAQGARRGYTF
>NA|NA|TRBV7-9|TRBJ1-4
TGTGCCAGCAGCTTATTAGGCAGAGATACCGGGAATTCGAATGAAAAACTGTTTTTT
CASSLLGRDTGNSNEKLFF
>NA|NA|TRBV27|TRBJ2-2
TGTGCCAGTGGGCCTTCTCGGCGGGAGCTGTTTTTT
CASGPSRRELFF
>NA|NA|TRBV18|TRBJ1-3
TGTGCCAGCTCACAGACACAGGGTAGCTCTGGAAACACCATATATTTT
CASSQTQGSSGNTIYF
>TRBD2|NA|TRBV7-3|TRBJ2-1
TGTGCCAGCAGCTTAACGCGACTAGCGGGGGGCTACAATGAGCAGTTCTTC
CASSLTRLAGGYNEQFF
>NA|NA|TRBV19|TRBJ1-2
TGTGCCAGTGACGACAGAACGTATGGCTACACCTTC
CASDDRTYGYTF
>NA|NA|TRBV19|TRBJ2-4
TGTGCCAGTAGTTGGGGAGACATTCAGTACTTC
CASSWGDIQYF
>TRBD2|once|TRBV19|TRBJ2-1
TGTGCCAGTAGTCGGACTAGCGGGAGTAACAATGAGCAGTTCTTC
CASSRTSGSNNEQFF
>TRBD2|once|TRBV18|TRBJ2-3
TGTGCCAGCTCACCCCGGGCGGGAGGCACAGATACGCAGTATTTT
CASSPRAGGTDTQYF
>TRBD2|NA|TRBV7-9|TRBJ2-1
TGTGCCAGCAGTCGCCCGGGACTAGAAACCAATGAGCAGTTCTTC
CASSRPGLETNEQFF
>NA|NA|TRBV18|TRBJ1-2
TGTGCCAGCTCACCAAGGAACGGGAAAGTAAATGGCTACACCTTC
CASSPRNGKVNGYTF
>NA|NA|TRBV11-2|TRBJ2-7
TGTGCCAGCAGCTTTCTCACCTGGGCGGGCAGCTCCTACGAGCAGTACTTC
CASSFLTWAGSSYEQYF
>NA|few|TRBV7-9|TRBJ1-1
TGTGCCAGCAGCTTAAGGGAGCCCGGGCCGGTCTTT
CASSLREPGPVF
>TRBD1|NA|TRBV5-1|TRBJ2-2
TGCGCCAGCAGACAAGGGGGCTTAAACACCGGGGAGCTGTTTTTT
CASRQGGLNTGELFF
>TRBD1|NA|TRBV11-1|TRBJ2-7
TGTGCCAGCAGCTTAGCCTCTCAGGGGGCGAGGGACGAGCAGTACTTC
CASSLASQGARDEQYF
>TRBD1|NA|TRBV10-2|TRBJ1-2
TGCGCCACACAGGGGGCAGGAGGTGGCTACACCTTC
CATQGAGGGYTF
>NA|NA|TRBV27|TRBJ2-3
TGTGCCAGCAGTTTGGGGGCTCCAGATACGCAGTATTTT
CASSLGAPDTQYF
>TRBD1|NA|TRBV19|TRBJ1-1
TGTGCCAGTAGACCTCAGGGGGCCGGTGAAGCTTTCTTT
CASRPQGAGEAFF
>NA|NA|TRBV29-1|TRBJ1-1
TGCAGCGTTTTCAGGGGCCTGGGCACTGAAGCTTTCTTT
CSVFRGLGTEAFF
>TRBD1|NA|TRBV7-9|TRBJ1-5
TGTGCCAGCAGCTTAGCGAAGGGGACAGGGTTGCGGAGTCAGCCCCAGCATTTT
CASSLAKGTGLRSQPQHF
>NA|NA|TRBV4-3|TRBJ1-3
TGCGCCAGCAGCCAAGAGTATTTCAGGCCCTCTGGAAACACCATATATTTT
CASSQEYFRPSGNTIYF
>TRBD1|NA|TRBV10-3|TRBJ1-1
TGTGCCACAAGAGGACAGGGGGAGGGGGGAGCTTTCTTT
CATRGQGEGGAFF
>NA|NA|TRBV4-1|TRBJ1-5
TGCGCCAGCAGCCAGGGCATGGCCCTTGCGGGGGGACAGCCCCAGCATTTT
CASSQGMALAGGQPQHF
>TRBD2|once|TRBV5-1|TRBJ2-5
TGCGCCAGCAGCCCGGGCGGATCTAGCGGGAACTTAGGGGCAAGAGAGACCCAGTACTTC
CASSPGGSSGNLGARETQYF
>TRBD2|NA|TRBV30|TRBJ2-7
TGTGCCTGGGGGAAGGGACTAGCGGGGGCGGGCTACGAGCAGTACTTC
CAWGKGLAGAGYEQYF
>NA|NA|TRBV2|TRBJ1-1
TGTGCCAGCAGTGAATACGGGGGAATGACGAACACTGAAGCTTTCTTT
CASSEYGGMTNTEAFF
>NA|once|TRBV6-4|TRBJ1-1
TGTGCCAGCAGTGACCGAGGGAACACTGAAGCTTTCTTT
CASSDRGNTEAFF
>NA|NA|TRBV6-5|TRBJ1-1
TGTGCCAGCAGTTACACCCGACGGACAGACGAAGCTTTCTTT
CASSYTRRTDEAFF
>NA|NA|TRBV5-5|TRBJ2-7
TGTGCCAGCGACCAAACAGGAGCCTACGAGCAGTACTTC
CASDQTGAYEQYF
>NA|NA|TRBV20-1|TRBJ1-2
TGCAGTGCTAGACTTAACTATGGCTACACCTTC
CSARLNYGYTF
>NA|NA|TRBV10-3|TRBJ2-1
TGTGCCATCAGTGACCCCCCTAGTGGGTTCTACAATGAGCAGTTCTTC
CAISDPPSGFYNEQFF